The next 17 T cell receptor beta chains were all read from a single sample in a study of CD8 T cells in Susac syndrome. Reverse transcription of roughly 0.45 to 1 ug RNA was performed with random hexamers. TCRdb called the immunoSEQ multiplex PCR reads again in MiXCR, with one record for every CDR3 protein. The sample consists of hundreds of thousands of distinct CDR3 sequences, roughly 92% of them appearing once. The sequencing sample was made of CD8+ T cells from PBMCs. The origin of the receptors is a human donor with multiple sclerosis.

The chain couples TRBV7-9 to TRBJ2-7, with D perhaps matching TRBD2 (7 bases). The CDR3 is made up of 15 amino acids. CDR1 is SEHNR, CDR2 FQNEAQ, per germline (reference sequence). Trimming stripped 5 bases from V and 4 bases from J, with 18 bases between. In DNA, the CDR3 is TGTGCCAGCAGCCCCCCGGGGGGCTGGGGGTACGAGCAGTACTTC. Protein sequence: CASSPPGGWGYEQYF.

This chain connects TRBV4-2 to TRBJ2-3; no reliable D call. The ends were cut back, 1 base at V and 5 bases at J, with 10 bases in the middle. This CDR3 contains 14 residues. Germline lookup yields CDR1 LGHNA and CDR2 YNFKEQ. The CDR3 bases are TGTGCCAGCAGCCAAGTAACGTCCGGAGATACGCAGTATTTT. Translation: CASSQVTSGDTQYF.

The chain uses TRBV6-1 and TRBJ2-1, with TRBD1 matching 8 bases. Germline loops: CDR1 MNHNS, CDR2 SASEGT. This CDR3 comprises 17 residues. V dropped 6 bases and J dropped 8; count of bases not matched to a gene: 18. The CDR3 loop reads CASSHGQGRGVRYEQFF. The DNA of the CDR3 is TGTGCCAGCAGCCACGGACAGGGTAGAGGGGTACGGTATGAGCAGTTCTTC.

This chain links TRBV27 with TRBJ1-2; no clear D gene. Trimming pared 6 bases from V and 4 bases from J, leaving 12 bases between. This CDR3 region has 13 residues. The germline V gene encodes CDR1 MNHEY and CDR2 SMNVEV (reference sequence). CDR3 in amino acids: CASRSGGSYGYTF. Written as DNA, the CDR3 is TGTGCCAGCAGGAGCGGCGGTTCCTATGGCTACACCTTC.

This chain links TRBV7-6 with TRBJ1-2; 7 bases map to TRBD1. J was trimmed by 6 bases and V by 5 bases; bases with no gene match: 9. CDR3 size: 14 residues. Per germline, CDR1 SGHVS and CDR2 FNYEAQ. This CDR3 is CASSPIDREDGYTF. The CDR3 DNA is TGTGCCAGCAGCCCCATCGACAGGGAAGATGGCTACACCTTC.

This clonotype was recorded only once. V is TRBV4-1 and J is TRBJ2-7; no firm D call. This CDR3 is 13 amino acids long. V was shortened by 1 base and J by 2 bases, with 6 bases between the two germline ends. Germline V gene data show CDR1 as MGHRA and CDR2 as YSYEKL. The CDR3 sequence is CASSQVEAYEQYF. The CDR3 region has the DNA TGCGCCAGCAGCCAAGTCGAGGCCTACGAGCAGTACTTC.

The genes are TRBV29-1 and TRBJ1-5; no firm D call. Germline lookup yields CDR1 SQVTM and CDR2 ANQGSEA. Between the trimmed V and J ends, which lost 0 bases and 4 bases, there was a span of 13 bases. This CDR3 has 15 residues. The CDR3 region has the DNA TGCAGCGTTGAAGATCAGGCAGGACCTAATCAGCCCCAGCATTTT. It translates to CSVEDQAGPNQPQHF.

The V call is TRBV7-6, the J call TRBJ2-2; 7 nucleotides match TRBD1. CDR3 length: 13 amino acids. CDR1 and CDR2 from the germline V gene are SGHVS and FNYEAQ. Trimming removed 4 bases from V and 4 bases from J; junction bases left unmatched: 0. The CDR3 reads CASSWTGTGELFF. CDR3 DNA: TGTGCCAGCAGCTGGACAGGCACCGGGGAGCTGTTTTTT. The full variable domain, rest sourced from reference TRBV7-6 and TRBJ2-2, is GAGVSQSPRYKVTKRGQDVALRCDPISGHVSLYWYRQALGQGPEFLTYFNYEAQQDKSGLPNDRFSAERPEGSISTLTIQRTEQRDSAMYRCASSWTGTGELFFGEGSRLTVL.

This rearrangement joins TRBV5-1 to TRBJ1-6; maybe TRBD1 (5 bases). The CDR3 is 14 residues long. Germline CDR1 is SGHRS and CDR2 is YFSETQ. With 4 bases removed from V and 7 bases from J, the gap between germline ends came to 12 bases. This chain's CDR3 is CASSRGLENSPLHF. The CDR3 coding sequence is TGCGCCAGCAGCCGGGGCCTAGAGAATTCACCCCTCCACTTT.

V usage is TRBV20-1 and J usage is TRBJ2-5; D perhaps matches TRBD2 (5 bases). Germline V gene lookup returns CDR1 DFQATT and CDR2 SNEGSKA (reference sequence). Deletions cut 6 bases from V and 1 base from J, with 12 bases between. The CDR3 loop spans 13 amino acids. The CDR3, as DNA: TGCAGTGCCGGGATATTGTTCCAAGAGACCCAGTACTTC. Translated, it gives CSAGILFQETQYF.

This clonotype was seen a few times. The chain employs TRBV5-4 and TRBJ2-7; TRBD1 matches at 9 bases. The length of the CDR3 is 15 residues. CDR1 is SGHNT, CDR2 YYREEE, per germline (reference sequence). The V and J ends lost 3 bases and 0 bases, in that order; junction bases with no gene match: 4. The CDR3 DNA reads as TGTGCCAGCAGCTCGGGACAGGGAAGCTCCTACGAGCAGTACTTC. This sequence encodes CASSSGQGSSYEQYF.

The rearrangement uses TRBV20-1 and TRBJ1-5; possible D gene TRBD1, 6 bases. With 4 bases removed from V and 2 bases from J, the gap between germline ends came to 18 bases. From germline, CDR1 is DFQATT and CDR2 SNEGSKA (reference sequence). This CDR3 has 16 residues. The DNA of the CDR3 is TGCAGTGCTATACCCTCCGGGGGCTCCGGCAATCAGCCCCAGCATTTT. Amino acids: CSAIPSGGSGNQPQHF.

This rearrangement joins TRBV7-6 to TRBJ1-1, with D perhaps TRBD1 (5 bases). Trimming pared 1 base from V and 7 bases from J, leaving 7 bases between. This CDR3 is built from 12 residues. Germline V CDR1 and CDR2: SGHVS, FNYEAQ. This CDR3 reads CASSLEGSEAFF. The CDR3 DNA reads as TGTGCCAGCAGCTTAGAGGGGAGTGAAGCTTTCTTT. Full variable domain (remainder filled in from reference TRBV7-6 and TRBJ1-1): GAGVSQSPRYKVTKRGQDVALRCDPISGHVSLYWYRQALGQGPEFLTYFNYEAQQDKSGLPNDRFSAERPEGSISTLTIQRTEQRDSAMYRCASSLEGSEAFFGQGTRLTVV.

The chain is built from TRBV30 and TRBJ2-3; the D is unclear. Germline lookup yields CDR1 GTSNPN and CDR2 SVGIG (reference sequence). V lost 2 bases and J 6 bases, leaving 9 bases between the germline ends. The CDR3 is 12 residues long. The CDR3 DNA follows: TGTGCCTGGAGTTGGAGTGAGGATACGCAGTATTTT. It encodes CAWSWSEDTQYF.

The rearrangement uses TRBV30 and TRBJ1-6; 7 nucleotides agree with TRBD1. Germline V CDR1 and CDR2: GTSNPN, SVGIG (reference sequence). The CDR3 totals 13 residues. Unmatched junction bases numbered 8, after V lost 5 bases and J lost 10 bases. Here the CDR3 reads CAWAQGERSPLHF. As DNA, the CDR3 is TGTGCCTGGGCCCAGGGGGAACGATCACCCCTCCACTTT.

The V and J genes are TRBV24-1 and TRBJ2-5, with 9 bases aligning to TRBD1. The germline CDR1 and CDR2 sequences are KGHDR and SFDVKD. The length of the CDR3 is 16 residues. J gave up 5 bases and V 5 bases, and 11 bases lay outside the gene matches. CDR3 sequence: CATSVAGTGIGETQYF. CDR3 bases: TGTGCCACCAGTGTTGCTGGGACAGGGATCGGGGAGACCCAGTACTTC.

The CDR3 nucleotides are TGCGCCAGCAGTAATCTAGCGGGAGGGTATGAGCAGTTCTTC. It yields the protein CASSNLAGGYEQFF. This rearrangement joins TRBV4-1 to TRBJ2-1, with TRBD2 matching over 12 bases. This CDR3 region has 14 residues. Germline V lookup: CDR1 MGHRA, CDR2 YSYEKL. Unmatched junction bases numbered 5, after V lost 6 bases and J lost 8 bases.